This TCR beta chain emerged from a study of T cells in narcolepsy. In the study overall: Enrolled donors included narcolepsy type 1 or type 2 patients and healthy controls.

V was clipped by 1 base and J by 4 bases; unmatched bases: 9. This CDR3 region has 18 residues. Germline-derived CDR1 and CDR2 are SGHTA and FQGTGA. The protocol was immunoSEQ multiplex PCR, while the TCRdb copy is restricted to in-frame clones and leaves out a portion. The repertoire holds 25,000 to 35,000 clones, with approximately 79% as singletons. Notes on this clone: The antigen remains undetermined.

Study-wide results and caveats: Autoreactive HCRT-specific and TRIB2-specific clonotypes were marked in same-patient CSF-versus-blood CD4+ comparisons. No autoreactive T cell clone sequences appeared in some memory CD4+ repertoires.

Sequenced input: memory (CD45RA-) CD4+ T cells from blood. The J gene is TRBJ2-2, the V gene TRBV7-3, with TRBD1 matching 10 bases. The receptor was derived from a human donor in good health. The CDR3 spells CASSLKGTRTGGTGELFF. The CDR3 coding sequence is TGTGCCAGCAGCTTAAAGGGAACAAGGACAGGGGGCACCGGGGAGCTGTTTTTT. The whole variable domain, remainder taken from reference TRBV7-3 and TRBJ2-2, is GAGVSQTPSNKVTEKGKYVELRCDPISGHTALYWYRQSLGQGPEFLIYFQGTGAADDSGLPNDRFFAVRPEGSVSTLKIQRTERGDSAVYLCASSLKGTRTGGTGELFFGEGSRLTVL.